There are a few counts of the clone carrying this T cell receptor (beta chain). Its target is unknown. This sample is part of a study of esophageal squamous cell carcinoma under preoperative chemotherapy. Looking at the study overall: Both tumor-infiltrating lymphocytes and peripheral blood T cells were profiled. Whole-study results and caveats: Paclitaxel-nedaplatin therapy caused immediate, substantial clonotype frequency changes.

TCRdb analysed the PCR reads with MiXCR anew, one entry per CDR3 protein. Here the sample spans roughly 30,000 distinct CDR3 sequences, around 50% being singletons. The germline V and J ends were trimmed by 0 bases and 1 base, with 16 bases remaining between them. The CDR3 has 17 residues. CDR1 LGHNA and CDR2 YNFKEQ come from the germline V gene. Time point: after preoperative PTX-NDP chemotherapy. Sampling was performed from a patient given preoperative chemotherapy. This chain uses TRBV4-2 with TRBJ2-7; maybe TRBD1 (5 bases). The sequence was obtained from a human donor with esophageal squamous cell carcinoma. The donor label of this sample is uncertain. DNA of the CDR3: TGTGCCAGCAGCCAAGATAGCAGGGCCCTTCATTCCTACGAGCAGTACTTC. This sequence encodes CASSQDSRALHSYEQYF.